This is a list of T cell receptor beta chains from one sample in a study of response to subunit inactivated influenza vaccine. TCRdb used MiXCR to reprocess the RT-PCR reads, holding one entry per CDR3 protein. This table holds some 300,000 distinct CDR3 sequences, about 20% found once. The specimen comprised PBMCs from blood, sampled approximately 22 months after vaccination. The receptors were gathered from a man aged 50 to 69 who received an inactivated influenza vaccine. CDR3s include the opening cysteine and the closing phenylalanine or tryptophan. D genes are given only for firm matches. Clone sizes are given selectively: once, few, many, or a class where the clone is expanded.

clone size: few
J gene: TRBJ2-1
D gene: TRBD2
V gene: TRBV2
CDR3 length: 17
CDR3 DNA: TGTGCCAGCAGTGATAGGACTAGCGGGAGGCGGGGTATTGAGCAGTTCTTC
CDR3 protein: CASSDRTSGRRGIEQFF

clone size: -
J gene: TRBJ2-7
D gene: TRBD2
V gene: TRBV11-3
CDR3 length: 13
CDR3 DNA: TGTGCCAGCAGCTTCGGGGGGGACTACGAGCAGTACTTC
CDR3 protein: CASSFGGDYEQYF

clone size: -
J gene: TRBJ1-5
D gene: TRBD1
V gene: TRBV6-1
CDR3 length: 14
CDR3 DNA: TGTGCCAGCGAGGACAGGTATCGCAATCAGCCCCAGCATTTT
CDR3 protein: CASEDRYRNQPQHF

clone size: -
J gene: TRBJ2-7
D gene: TRBD1
V gene: TRBV20-1
CDR3 length: 12
CDR3 DNA: TGCAGTGCCGGGACAGGGGCCTACGAGCAGTACTTC
CDR3 protein: CSAGTGAYEQYF

clone size: few
J gene: TRBJ1-5
D gene: -
V gene: TRBV2
CDR3 length: 13
CDR3 DNA: TGTGCCAGCAGTGAAAGGGAGGAACAGCCCCAGCATTTT
CDR3 protein: CASSEREEQPQHF

clone size: once
J gene: TRBJ1-2
D gene: -
V gene: TRBV6-5
CDR3 length: 14
CDR3 DNA: TGTGCCAGCAGTTACTCCCCAGGGATAAGAGGCTACACCTTC
CDR3 protein: CASSYSPGIRGYTF

clone size: few
J gene: TRBJ1-1
D gene: -
V gene: TRBV4-3
CDR3 length: 16
CDR3 DNA: TGCGCCAGCAGCCAAGGATATGGCAGGGGAAACACTGAAGCTTTCTTT
CDR3 protein: CASSQGYGRGNTEAFF

clone size: -
J gene: TRBJ1-1
D gene: -
V gene: TRBV3-1
CDR3 length: 13
CDR3 DNA: TGTGCCAGCAGCCAAGTCTCGGCCACTGAAGCTTTCTTT
CDR3 protein: CASSQVSATEAFF

clone size: few
J gene: TRBJ2-5
D gene: -
V gene: TRBV7-7
CDR3 length: 16
CDR3 DNA: TGTGCCAGCAGCTTAGGTCGGCTAGTAAGGCGAGAGACCCAGTACTTC
CDR3 protein: CASSLGRLVRRETQYF

clone size: -
J gene: TRBJ1-6
D gene: -
V gene: TRBV2
CDR3 length: 17
CDR3 DNA: TGTGCCAGCAGTCAAGAGTTGGTCGGACCATTAATTCAGGCCCTCCACTTT
CDR3 protein: CASSQELVGPLIQALHF

clone size: -
J gene: TRBJ1-2
D gene: TRBD1
V gene: TRBV19
CDR3 length: 14
CDR3 DNA: TGTGCCAGTAGCCCCTTCGGGACAGGGAATGGCTACACCTTC
CDR3 protein: CASSPFGTGNGYTF

clone size: -
J gene: TRBJ1-4
D gene: -
V gene: TRBV20-1
CDR3 length: 14
CDR3 DNA: TGCAGTGCTATTATCCGGCAGGGCAGAGAAAAACTGTTTTTT
CDR3 protein: CSAIIRQGREKLFF

clone size: many
J gene: TRBJ1-2
D gene: -
V gene: TRBV18
CDR3 length: 13
CDR3 DNA: TGTGCCAGCTCACCAATGGGGTACGATGGCTACACCTTC
CDR3 protein: CASSPMGYDGYTF

clone size: few
J gene: TRBJ1-1
D gene: -
V gene: TRBV28
CDR3 length: 14
CDR3 DNA: TGTGCCAGCAGTTTACCCACCCTTACGGGTGAAGCTTTCTTT
CDR3 protein: CASSLPTLTGEAFF

clone size: few
J gene: TRBJ2-2
D gene: TRBD1
V gene: TRBV2
CDR3 length: 14
CDR3 DNA: TGTGCCAGCAGTGAACGACAGGGGATCGCGAAGCTGTTTTTT
CDR3 protein: CASSERQGIAKLFF

clone size: -
J gene: TRBJ1-5
D gene: -
V gene: TRBV3-1
CDR3 length: 13
CDR3 DNA: TGTGCCAGCAGCCAAGCCGGTTATCAGCCCCAGCATTTT
CDR3 protein: CASSQAGYQPQHF

clone size: -
J gene: TRBJ2-6
D gene: -
V gene: TRBV19
CDR3 length: 14
CDR3 DNA: TGTGCCAGTAGTACAGAATCTGGGGCCAACGTCCTGACTTTC
CDR3 protein: CASSTESGANVLTF

clone size: few
J gene: TRBJ1-1
D gene: -
V gene: TRBV25-1
CDR3 length: 12
CDR3 DNA: TGTGCCAGCAGTGACTATATTTTACGGGCTTTCTTT
CDR3 protein: CASSDYILRAFF

clone size: few
J gene: TRBJ1-5
D gene: -
V gene: TRBV15
CDR3 length: 15
CDR3 DNA: TGTGCCACCAGCAGAGACATGGCGACGCATCAGCCCCAGCATTTT
CDR3 protein: CATSRDMATHQPQHF

clone size: -
J gene: TRBJ1-5
D gene: -
V gene: TRBV4-3
CDR3 length: 14
CDR3 DNA: TGCGCCAGCAGCCAAGATGGGGGGGCACAGCCCCAGCATTTT
CDR3 protein: CASSQDGGAQPQHF

clone size: -
J gene: TRBJ1-5
D gene: TRBD1
V gene: TRBV12-3/TRBV12-4
CDR3 length: 15
CDR3 DNA: TGTGCCAGCTCATTCACAGGGGGGGTCAATCAGCCCCAGCATTTT
CDR3 protein: CASSFTGGVNQPQHF

clone size: few
J gene: TRBJ2-2
D gene: -
V gene: TRBV7-2
CDR3 length: 13
CDR3 DNA: TGTGCCAGCGAACCCCGACCCACCGGGGAGCTGTTTTTT
CDR3 protein: CASEPRPTGELFF

clone size: few
J gene: TRBJ1-1
D gene: -
V gene: TRBV6-2/TRBV6-3
CDR3 length: 12
CDR3 DNA: TGTGCCAGCCAGGGTTGGGATACTGAAGCTTTCTTT
CDR3 protein: CASQGWDTEAFF

clone size: -
J gene: TRBJ2-2
D gene: -
V gene: TRBV20-1
CDR3 length: 15
CDR3 DNA: TGCAGTGCTAGAGATTTCGGTATTGGGACCGGGGAGCTGTTTTTT
CDR3 protein: CSARDFGIGTGELFF

clone size: few
J gene: TRBJ1-5
D gene: -
V gene: TRBV19
CDR3 length: 16
CDR3 DNA: TGTGCCAGTCGACCGTTGAGGGCGAGGAGCAATCAGCCCCAGCATTTT
CDR3 protein: CASRPLRARSNQPQHF

clone size: -
J gene: TRBJ2-7
D gene: -
V gene: TRBV28
CDR3 length: 14
CDR3 DNA: TGTGCCAGCAGTTTTCCCGGGACGGGCTACGAGCAGTACTTC
CDR3 protein: CASSFPGTGYEQYF

clone size: -
J gene: TRBJ2-5
D gene: -
V gene: TRBV9
CDR3 length: 13
CDR3 DNA: TGTGCCAGCAGCGTATCCCCTAGGGAGACCCAGTACTTC
CDR3 protein: CASSVSPRETQYF

clone size: once
J gene: TRBJ2-5
D gene: -
V gene: TRBV20-1
CDR3 length: 14
CDR3 DNA: TGCAGTGCTAGAGATCGGGCACTTGGGGAGACCCAGTACTTC
CDR3 protein: CSARDRALGETQYF

clone size: -
J gene: TRBJ1-1
D gene: -
V gene: TRBV4-3
CDR3 length: 15
CDR3 DNA: TGCGCCAGCAGCCAAGAAGCGGGGACCGACACTGAAGCTTTCTTT
CDR3 protein: CASSQEAGTDTEAFF

clone size: few
J gene: TRBJ1-3
D gene: -
V gene: TRBV5-1
CDR3 length: 18
CDR3 DNA: -
CDR3 protein: CASSSALYLCASGNTIYF

clone size: few
J gene: TRBJ1-6
D gene: -
V gene: TRBV5-5
CDR3 length: 13
CDR3 DNA: TGTGCCAGCAGCTTCGATTATAATTCACCCCTCCACTTT
CDR3 protein: CASSFDYNSPLHF

clone size: -
J gene: TRBJ2-5
D gene: TRBD2
V gene: TRBV20-1
CDR3 length: 13
CDR3 DNA: TGCAGTGCTAGCCGGACTAGTCAGGAGACCCAGTACTTC
CDR3 protein: CSASRTSQETQYF

clone size: few
J gene: TRBJ2-3
D gene: TRBD1
V gene: TRBV7-6
CDR3 length: 17
CDR3 DNA: TGTGCCAGCAGCTTACTCCACAGGGGCTCATCCACAGATACGCAGTATTTT
CDR3 protein: CASSLLHRGSSTDTQYF

clone size: -
J gene: TRBJ1-1
D gene: -
V gene: TRBV7-2
CDR3 length: 15
CDR3 DNA: TGTGCCAGCAGCCCAGACGGTCAGGGGCTAACTGAAGCTTTCTTT
CDR3 protein: CASSPDGQGLTEAFF

clone size: few
J gene: TRBJ2-1
D gene: -
V gene: TRBV7-9
CDR3 length: 14
CDR3 DNA: TGTGCCAGCAGCTTAGGCAGGGACTACAATGAGCAGTTCTTC
CDR3 protein: CASSLGRDYNEQFF

clone size: -
J gene: TRBJ1-5
D gene: -
V gene: TRBV12-3/TRBV12-4
CDR3 length: 15
CDR3 DNA: TGTGCCAGCAGTTTAGTGGGGTTTAGCAATCAGCCCCAGCATTTT
CDR3 protein: CASSLVGFSNQPQHF

clone size: few
J gene: TRBJ1-1
D gene: TRBD1
V gene: TRBV3-1
CDR3 length: 14
CDR3 DNA: TGTGCCAGCAGCCCCCCCAGGGACAGACCTGAAGCTTTCTTT
CDR3 protein: CASSPPRDRPEAFF

clone size: -
J gene: TRBJ1-1
D gene: -
V gene: TRBV11-2
CDR3 length: 13
CDR3 DNA: TGTGCCAGCAGCTTAGTCAGGGAACTAGAAGCTTTCTTT
CDR3 protein: CASSLVRELEAFF

clone size: many
J gene: TRBJ1-5
D gene: TRBD1
V gene: TRBV5-1
CDR3 length: 15
CDR3 DNA: TGCGCCAGCAGCCCCGGGACAGGGGCCAATCAGCCCCAGCATTTT
CDR3 protein: CASSPGTGANQPQHF

clone size: -
J gene: TRBJ2-2
D gene: TRBD1
V gene: TRBV7-8
CDR3 length: 19
CDR3 DNA: TGTGCCAGCAGCTTAAACCCAAGGGACAGGTCACTACGAACCGGGGAGCTGTTTTTT
CDR3 protein: CASSLNPRDRSLRTGELFF

clone size: few
J gene: TRBJ1-6
D gene: -
V gene: TRBV14
CDR3 length: 16
CDR3 DNA: TGTGCCAGCAGCCAAGCGCGGGGGGCCTATAATTCACCCCTCCACTTT
CDR3 protein: CASSQARGAYNSPLHF

clone size: -
J gene: TRBJ2-1
D gene: -
V gene: TRBV5-1
CDR3 length: 14
CDR3 DNA: TGCGCCAGCAGCTTGGCCGTCAACTACAATGAGCAGTTCTTC
CDR3 protein: CASSLAVNYNEQFF

clone size: -
J gene: TRBJ1-6
D gene: -
V gene: TRBV18
CDR3 length: 14
CDR3 DNA: TGTGCCAGCTCACGCGAGGGAGGTGACGGACCCCTCCACTTT
CDR3 protein: CASSREGGDGPLHF

clone size: -
J gene: TRBJ1-1
D gene: -
V gene: TRBV5-1
CDR3 length: 14
CDR3 DNA: TGCGCCAGCAGCTTGATCGGAGGGTACACTGAAGCTTTCTTT
CDR3 protein: CASSLIGGYTEAFF

clone size: -
J gene: TRBJ1-1
D gene: -
V gene: TRBV29-1
CDR3 length: 13
CDR3 DNA: TGCAGCGTTGGGCAGGGAGATCACACTGAAGCTTTCTTT
CDR3 protein: CSVGQGDHTEAFF